The entry that follows covers one T cell receptor beta chain sequence. Deletions cut 5 bases from V and 0 bases from J, with 20 bases between. Per germline, CDR1 LGHNA and CDR2 YNFKEQ. There are 19 residues in the CDR3. The sample is drawn from a study of cytotoxic CD8 clonotypes in ibrutinib-treated CLL. Assay used: immunoSEQ multiplex PCR; TCRdb lists only in-frame clones, some missing. The data contain 35,000 to 45,000 clones, approximately 45% of them singletons. The sequence came from a human donor with chronic lymphocytic leukemia. Sequences were derived from PBMCs, sampled before ibrutinib treatment. The chain is built from TRBV4-2 and TRBJ2-6; tentative D call: TRBD2 (6 bases). Written as DNA, the CDR3 is TGTGCCAGCAGCGACGTCACGGGACTCGTCTACTCTGGGGCCAACGTCCTGACTTTC. Translating gives CASSDVTGLVYSGANVLTF.